This TCR beta chain originates from a study of blood T cell repertoires in COVID-19. Study-wide background: Samples representing acute and convalescent COVID-19 were sourced from the United States, Italy and Spain.

V lost 2 bases to trimming and J lost 3 bases, with 15 bases between them. Germline CDR1 reads MGHRA; CDR2 reads YSYEKL. CDR3 size: 16 residues. Source study methods: Quantification of nucleated cells was approximated via reference gene primer amplification. Sequenced by immunoSEQ multiplex PCR; TCRdb stores in-frame clones only, minus some. Clone size and the V and J calls come from that table; the DNA yielded D and trimming. The profile covers under 300,000 clones, with around 90% appearing a single time and approximately 7.5% taken by the ten largest. Sequencing used peripheral blood. The chain recombines TRBV4-1 with TRBJ2-3; D perhaps matches TRBD1 (5 bases). The sequence derives from a man in his 60s who had recovered from COVID-19. The CDR3 region is CASSQPIRGKTDTQYF. DNA of the CDR3: TGCGCCAGCAGCCAACCAATTAGGGGAAAAACAGATACGCAGTATTTT.